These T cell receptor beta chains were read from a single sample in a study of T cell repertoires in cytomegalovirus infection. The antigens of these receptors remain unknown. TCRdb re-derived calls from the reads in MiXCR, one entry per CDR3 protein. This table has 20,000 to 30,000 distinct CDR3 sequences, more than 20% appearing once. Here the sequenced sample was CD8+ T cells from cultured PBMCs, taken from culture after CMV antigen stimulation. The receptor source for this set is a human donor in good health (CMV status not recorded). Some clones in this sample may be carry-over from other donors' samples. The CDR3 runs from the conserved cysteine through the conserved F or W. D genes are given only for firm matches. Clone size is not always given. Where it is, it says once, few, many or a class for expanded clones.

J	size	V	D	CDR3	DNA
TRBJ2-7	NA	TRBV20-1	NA	CSARYAGELYEQYF	TGCAGTGCTAGATACGCAGGGGAGCTCTACGAGCAGTACTTC
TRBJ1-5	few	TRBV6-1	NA	CASSELRGGHNQPQHF	TGTGCCAGCAGTGAACTTAGGGGGGGCCACAATCAGCCCCAGCATTTT
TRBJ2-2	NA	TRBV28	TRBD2	CASRGMGLASGELFF	TGTGCCAGCAGGGGAATGGGACTAGCATCCGGGGAGCTGTTTTTT
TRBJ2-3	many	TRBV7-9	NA	CASSPRQVLVTDTQYF	TGTGCCAGCAGCCCCCGACAGGTTTTGGTCACAGATACGCAGTATTTT
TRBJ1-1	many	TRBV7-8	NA	CASSSDAGGGTEAFF	TGTGCCAGCAGCTCGGACGCCGGGGGCGGCACTGAAGCTTTCTTT
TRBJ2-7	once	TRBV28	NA	CASSLTGYATYEQYF	TGTGCCAGCAGCCTGACAGGATATGCAACCTACGAGCAGTACTTC
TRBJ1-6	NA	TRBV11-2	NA	CASTLRGSSYNSPLHF	TGTGCCAGCACCCTGCGGGGCAGCTCCTATAATTCACCCCTCCACTTT
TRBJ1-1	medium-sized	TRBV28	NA	CASSLEALPVDTEAFF	TGTGCCAGCAGTTTGGAGGCCCTACCGGTGGACACTGAAGCTTTCTTT
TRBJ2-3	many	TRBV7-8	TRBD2	CASSNRLAGLTDTQYF	TGTGCCAGCAGCAACCGACTAGCGGGGTTAACGGATACGCAGTATTTT
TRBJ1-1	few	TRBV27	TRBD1	CASSLAGGLLVEAFF	TGTGCCAGCAGTTTAGCAGGGGGCCTTTTAGTTGAAGCTTTCTTT
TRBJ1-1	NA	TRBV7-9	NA	CASSLVGAGNTEAFF	TGTGCCAGCAGCTTAGTGGGGGCCGGAAACACTGAAGCTTTCTTT
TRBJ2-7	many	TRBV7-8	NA	CASSPRRLGAEQYF	TGTGCCAGCAGCCCCCGACGTCTCGGGGCCGAGCAGTACTTC
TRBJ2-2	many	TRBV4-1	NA	CASSSTVANTGELFF	TGCGCCAGCAGCTCCACAGTTGCGAACACCGGGGAGCTGTTTTTT
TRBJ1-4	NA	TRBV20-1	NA	CSARGGPPNEKLFF	TGCAGTGCTAGAGGGGGACCTCCAAATGAAAAACTGTTTTTT
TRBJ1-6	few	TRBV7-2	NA	CASSPPLIGYNSPLHF	TGTGCCAGCAGCCCCCCCCTAATTGGGTATAATTCACCCCTCCACTTT
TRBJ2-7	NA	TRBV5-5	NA	CASSLGGELSYEQYF	TGTGCCAGCAGCTTGGGAGGGGAATTATCCTACGAGCAGTACTTC
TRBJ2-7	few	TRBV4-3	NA	CASSQSPRGGYEQYF	TGCGCCAGCAGCCAAAGTCCGCGGGGAGGTTACGAGCAGTACTTC
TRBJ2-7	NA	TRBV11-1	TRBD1	CASSRSTGGTYEQYF	TGTGCCAGCAGCCGCTCGACAGGGGGGACCTACGAGCAGTACTTC
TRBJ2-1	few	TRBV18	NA	CASSPPNLQAFYNEQFF	TGTGCCAGCTCACCACCGAATCTCCAGGCTTTTTACAATGAGCAGTTCTTC
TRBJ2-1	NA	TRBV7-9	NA	CATTKTGVLLGNEQFF	TGTGCCACCACGAAGACGGGGGTATTGCTTGGCAATGAGCAGTTCTTC
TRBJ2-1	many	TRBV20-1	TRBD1	CSARDLGQGIIEQFF	TGCAGTGCTAGAGATCTGGGACAGGGTATAATTGAGCAGTTCTTC
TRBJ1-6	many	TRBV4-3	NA	CASNGGTSEPLHF	TGCGCCAGCAACGGAGGGACCTCGGAGCCCCTCCACTTT
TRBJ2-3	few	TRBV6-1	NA	CASSEGTDRVTGTQYF	TGTGCCAGCAGTGAAGGGACGGACCGGGTCACGGGTACGCAGTATTTT
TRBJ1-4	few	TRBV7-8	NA	CASSLLSGYNEKLFF	TGTGCCAGCAGCTTATTATCGGGATATAATGAAAAACTGTTTTTT
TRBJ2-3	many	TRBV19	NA	CASSIGGRPDTQYF	TGTGCCAGTAGTATAGGTGGCCGGCCAGATACGCAGTATTTT